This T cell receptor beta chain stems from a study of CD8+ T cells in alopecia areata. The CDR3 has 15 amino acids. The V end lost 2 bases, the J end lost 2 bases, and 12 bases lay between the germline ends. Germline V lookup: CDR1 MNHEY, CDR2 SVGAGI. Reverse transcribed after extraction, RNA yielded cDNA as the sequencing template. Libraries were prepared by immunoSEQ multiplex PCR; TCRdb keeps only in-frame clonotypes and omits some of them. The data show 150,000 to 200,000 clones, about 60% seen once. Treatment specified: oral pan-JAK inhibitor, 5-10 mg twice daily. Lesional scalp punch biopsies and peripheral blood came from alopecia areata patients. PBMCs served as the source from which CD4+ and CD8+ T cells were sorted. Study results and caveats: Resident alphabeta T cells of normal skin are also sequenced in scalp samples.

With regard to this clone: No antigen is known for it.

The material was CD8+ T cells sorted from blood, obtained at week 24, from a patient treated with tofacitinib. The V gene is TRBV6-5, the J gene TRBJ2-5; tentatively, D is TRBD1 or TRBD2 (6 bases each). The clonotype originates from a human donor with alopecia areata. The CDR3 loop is CASSYRGTPQETQYF. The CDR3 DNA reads TGTGCCAGCAGTTACCGGGGGACACCACAAGAGACCCAGTACTTC.